This T cell receptor beta chain was retrieved from a study of beta chain features in type 1 diabetes. Study-level background: Patients were similar to healthy donors in age and gender (as well as in cell yields).

Expressed TCRB transcripts were sequenced because the isolated RNA had all been reverse transcribed beforehand. Some clones are missing from TCRdb's copy, which holds only in-frame ones; the method was immunoSEQ multiplex PCR. This table holds 120,000 to 150,000 clones, under 60% found once. About 116 mL of blood, on average, came from one heparinised draw per donor. About this clone itself: Its antigen is unidentified.

This CDR3 region has 14 residues. Germline lookup yields CDR1 SGHTA and CDR2 FQGNSA. The study's findings and limits: Since sequencing was performed on cDNA, cells with high TCR expression could be over-represented.

The rearrangement joins TRBV7-2 to TRBJ2-5; D uncertain. Near its end, the DNA agrees better with TRBJ2-7, so the J call may be wrong. Sequencing was carried out using Tregs from blood. This TCR derives from a man in his late teens or twenties in good health. CDR3 loop: CASSPDGGVYEQYF. For the CDR3, the DNA is TGTGCCAGCAGCCCCGACGGCGGAGTCTACGAGCAGTACTTC.